The 14 T cell receptor beta chains below come from one sample, sequenced in a study of shared clonotypes between healthy human individuals. Data came from immunoSEQ multiplex PCR; TCRdb stores just in-frame clones and leaves some out. Among some 1 million clones listed, about 75% were seen once. The material sequenced was memory CD4+ T cells sorted from blood. The sample's subset: CD45RA-negative fraction. These receptors all stem from a man in his late teens or twenties in good health.

The chain joins TRBV29-1 to TRBJ1-2, with D unresolved. Trimming stripped 4 bases from V and 1 base from J, with 10 bases between. CDR3 size: 13 residues. CDR1 and CDR2 (germline): SQVTM, ANQGSEA. The CDR3 coding sequence is TGCAGCGTTGTCGGCCTACTTAACTATGGCTACACCTTC. Translation: CSVVGLLNYGYTF. The full variable domain, its missing parts supplied by reference TRBV29-1 and TRBJ1-2, is SAVISQKPSRDICQRGTSLTIQCQVDSQVTMMFWYRQQPGQSLTLIATANQGSEATYESGFVIDKFPISRPNLTFSTLTVSNMSPEDSSIYLCSVVGLLNYGYTFGSGTRLTVV.

CDR3 amino acids: CASSPGIHNEKLFF. CDR3 coding DNA: TGTGCCAGCAGCCCGGGCATCCATAATGAAAAACTGTTTTTT. J is TRBJ1-4 and V is TRBV7-3; D is ambiguous. The germline gives CDR1 SGHTA, CDR2 FQGTGA. The CDR3 runs to 14 residues. Deletions cut 5 bases from V and 4 bases from J, with 11 bases between.

This chain uses TRBV6-1 with TRBJ1-6; D remains ambiguous. V shed 3 bases and J shed 0 bases, with 9 bases lying between them. The germline gives CDR1 MNHNS, CDR2 SASEGT. The length of the CDR3 is 16 residues. The CDR3 here is CASSDWLGSYNSPLHF. The CDR3 region has the DNA TGTGCCAGCAGTGACTGGCTCGGCTCCTATAATTCACCCCTCCACTTT.

This chain uses TRBV6-1 with TRBJ2-1; 10 positions match TRBD1. The CDR3 runs 16 residues. Germline V gene data show CDR1 as MNHNS and CDR2 as SASEGT. J was trimmed by 6 bases and V by 4 bases; bases with no gene match: 9. For the CDR3, the DNA is TGTGCCAGCAGTGGGGGCCGGGACAGGGGATTCAATGAGCAGTTCTTC. Translating it yields CASSGGRDRGFNEQFF.

The chain carries TRBV30 and TRBJ2-7; no definite D call. Trimming stripped 1 base from V and 4 bases from J, with 8 bases between. The CDR3 spans 12 residues. Germline values: CDR1 GTSNPN, CDR2 SVGIG (reference sequence). The CDR3 protein is CAWSALTYEQYF. The DNA for the CDR3 is TGTGCCTGGAGTGCCCTTACATACGAGCAGTACTTC.

V gene TRBV5-4 combines with J gene TRBJ1-6; 8 bases fit TRBD1. The V and J ends lost 4 bases and 5 bases, in that order; junction bases with no gene match: 2. The CDR3 is 14 amino acids. In germline, CDR1 is SGHNT, CDR2 YYREEE (reference sequence). CDR3 nucleotide sequence: TGTGCCAGCAGCAGGACAGGGAATAATTCACCCCTCCACTTT. Its protein is CASSRTGNNSPLHF.

The chain combines TRBV6-5 with TRBJ2-7, with 8 bases lining up with TRBD2. This CDR3 is 14 amino acids long. Germline V gives CDR1 MNHEY, CDR2 SVGAGI. V was pared by 0 bases and J by 3 bases, with 1 base of the junction left unmatched. CDR3 DNA sequence: TGTGCCAGCAGTTACTCCGGGGGGGACTACGAGCAGTACTTC. Translating gives CASSYSGGDYEQYF.

This chain joins TRBV6-5 and TRBJ2-3; 7 bases are shared with TRBD1. With V trimmed by 4 bases and J by 0 bases, 4 bases remained unmatched. CDR1 MNHEY and CDR2 SVGAGI come from the germline V gene. The CDR3 totals 15 residues. CDR3 coding DNA: TGTGCCAGCAGTTCCACAGGGGTTAGCACAGATACGCAGTATTTT. As protein: CASSSTGVSTDTQYF.

The J gene is TRBJ2-1, the V gene TRBV6-6, with D hard to call. The germline V and J ends were trimmed by 2 bases and 4 bases, with 12 bases remaining between them. CDR3 length: 15 residues. CDR1 MNHNY and CDR2 SVGAGI come from the germline V gene (reference sequence). The CDR3 DNA is TGTGCCAGCAGTTACCAGTCTCCGAGATACAATGAGCAGTTCTTC. It encodes CASSYQSPRYNEQFF.

The chain combines TRBV2 with TRBJ1-6; TRBD1 might be the D (5 bases). Trimming removed 9 bases from V and 7 bases from J, with 22 bases in between. The CDR3 length is 16 residues. Looked up from germline, CDR1 is SNHLY and CDR2 is FYNNEI. The CDR3 is CASLGGFGLGNSPLHF. The CDR3 nucleotides are TGTGCCAGTTTGGGGGGGTTTGGACTGGGGAATTCACCCCTCCACTTT.

In its sample, this clone was seen a few times. At the DNA level, this CDR3 is encoded by other sequences in the same sample as well. V is TRBV6-1 and J is TRBJ2-3; the D gene is possibly TRBD2 (6 bases). Trimming left V 6 bases short and J 0 bases short, with 10 bases between. Germline CDR1 and CDR2: MNHNS and SASEGT. The CDR3 spans 14 residues. CDR3 DNA: TGTGCCAGCAGAAGGGACTTTAGCACAGATACGCAGTATTTT. Translating it yields CASRRDFSTDTQYF.

This clone was observed once. Other nucleotide sequences from this sample produce the same CDR3. This rearrangement joins TRBV6-5 to TRBJ2-3; a weak D match, TRBD1 (5 bases). The germline V and J ends were trimmed by 0 bases and 0 bases, with 7 bases remaining between them. The CDR3 length is 15 residues. Germline CDR1 reads MNHEY; CDR2 reads SVGAGI. The CDR3 loop reads CASSYSRGSTDTQYF. The CDR3 region has the DNA TGTGCCAGCAGTTACTCTAGGGGTAGCACAGATACGCAGTATTTT.

The chain employs TRBV6-5 and TRBJ2-2; D may be TRBD1 or TRBD2 (5 bases each). Germline V gene data show CDR1 as MNHEY and CDR2 as SVGAGI. The CDR3 length is 14 residues. V shed 7 bases and J shed 7 bases, with 16 bases lying between them. The CDR3 sequence: CASTGGVGVGELFF. DNA for the CDR3: TGTGCCAGCACTGGGGGAGTCGGTGTCGGGGAGCTGTTTTTT.

This clone was seen a handful of times. The junction differs from germline at one of its ends, possibly a read error. The genes are TRBV7-7 and TRBJ2-5, with D perhaps assigned TRBD1 or TRBD2 (6 bases each). The CDR3 contains 13 residues. Germline-derived CDR1 and CDR2 are SSHAT and FNYEAQ (reference sequence). CDR3 residues: CASSLAERGAQYF. As DNA, the CDR3 is TGTGCTAGCAGCTTAGCAGAGAGGGGGGCCCAGTACTTC.